This TCR beta chain was observed in a study of T cell repertoires in cytomegalovirus infection. TCRdb analysed the reads with MiXCR anew, one entry per CDR3 protein. Counted here are hundreds of thousands of distinct CDR3 sequences, approximately 32% occurring once; the ten biggest clones make up under 15%. The germline V gene encodes CDR1 MNHNS and CDR2 SASEGT. The CDR3 totals 17 residues. Losses at the gene ends were 5 bases for V and 1 base for J; bases not matched to a gene: 10. On this clonotype: The antigen is not known.

The material was cultured CD8+ T cells from PBMCs, obtained from culture after CMV antigen stimulation. The J gene is TRBJ1-2, the V gene TRBV6-1, with 10 bases that match TRBD1. This receptor was identified in a human donor in good health (CMV status not recorded). Some clones in this sample may be carry-over from other donors' samples. Here the CDR3 DNA reads TGTGCCAGCAGTTTCCGGGACAGGGGCGAGGGTAACTATGGCTACACCTTC. Translation: CASSFRDRGEGNYGYTF.